The following is a T cell receptor beta chain sequence with its context. The target antigen is unknown. The data stem from a study of T cell responses to AZD1222 COVID-19 vaccine. Study results and limitations: Within unmutated variant regions lay the reported targets of nearly half of spike-specific TCRs. Two AZD1222 doses significantly raised spike-specific TCR breadth and depth over controls. Females made up more of the donors, who were largely white British, and clonal diversity may have come out too low.

The protocol was immunoSEQ multiplex PCR, while the TCRdb copy is restricted to in-frame clones and leaves out a portion. The sample includes about 110,000 clones, just over 85% of them seen just once. The CDR3 runs 16 residues. Germline V gene lookup returns CDR1 GTSNPN and CDR2 SVGIG (reference sequence). The V end was cut by 3 bases, the J end by 1 base, with 15 bases between. This clonotype originated in an adult in good health. The rearrangement links TRBV30 to TRBJ2-2, with TRBD2 as a possible D gene (6 bases). The sample consisted of peripheral blood, taken on day 0 of AZD1222 vaccination. CDR3 bases: TGTGCCTGGAGGCGTGGGGGGATAGGGAACACCGGGGAGCTGTTTTTT. This sequence encodes CAWRRGGIGNTGELFF.